This T cell receptor beta chain was retrieved from a study of T cells in narcolepsy. Overall study context: Donors had narcolepsy type 1 or type 2, or were healthy controls.

This table comes from immunoSEQ multiplex PCR, and its TCRdb copy is limited to in-frame clones, with some not included. The profile shows approximately 35,000 clones, approximately 86% of them singletons. Per the germline V gene, CDR1 is SGHTA and CDR2 is FQGNSA. The CDR3 extends over 13 amino acids. With 3 bases removed from V and 0 bases from J, the gap between germline ends came to 5 bases. As for this clone: No antigen is known for it.

The study, taken as a whole, reports: Reportedly, autoreactive clonotypes were serially detected in patients' blood but not controls'. Comparing one patient's CSF and blood CD4+ clonotypes highlighted HCRT- and TRIB2-specific autoreactive clonotypes.

The rearrangement links TRBV7-2 to TRBJ1-1; D gene uncertain. Sample: CD45RA- memory CD4+ T cells from PBMCs. This TCR came from a human donor with narcolepsy. The CDR3 DNA follows: TGTGCCAGCAGCTTTAAGTTGAACACTGAAGCTTTCTTT. Its translation is CASSFKLNTEAFF.